These T cell receptor beta chains were read from a single sample in a study of T-cell reconstitution after alpha-beta-depleted transplantation in children. A single record per CDR3 protein comes from TCRdb applying MiXCR to the PCR reads. The sample shows around 800,000 distinct CDR3 sequences, 15% to 20% of them seen only once. Material: PBMCs, mostly from graft donor cells, obtained 360 days after TCRalphabeta/CD19-depleted stem cell transplant. The receptor source for this set is a male patient between 5 and 17 years old who had a stem cell transplant for acute lymphoblastic leukemia, so the T cells may come from the graft donor. Each CDR3 is given with its conserved first and last residue.

>TRBV20-1
CSAVGGSYSNQPQHF
>TRBV29-1
CSVVPQGFSYEQYF
>TRBV7-9
CASSFRLRVTDTQYF
>TRBV5-6
CASSGTATGYTF
>TRBV3-1
CASSQQTGLLTNEQFF
>TRBV12-3/TRBV12-4
CASSLWDSYNEQFF
>TRBV3-1
CASSQLARRNEQFF
>TRBV7-9
CASSFYTSNTGELFF
>TRBV12-3/TRBV12-4
CASSPYRGHTGELFF
>TRBV27
CASSLSLQGTEAFF
>TRBV15
CATSRDLGSGELFF
>TRBV27
CASTGPASYEQYF
>TRBV7-9
CASSFRRAYSGANVLTF
>TRBV6-2/TRBV6-3
CASSYGMNTGELFF
>TRBV20-1
CSARGPNSPLHF
>TRBV6-1
CASRHRGTSGQETQYF
>TRBV3-1
CASSPPTAGDRELFF
>TRBV13
CASSPTRTGLSYEQYF
>TRBV7-2
CASSLYPYSTDTQYF
>TRBV7-3
CASSPDPRSDEQYF
>TRBV29-1
CSVEDRGGPEADEQFF
>TRBV29-1
CSVGKGPGDEQFF
>TRBV29-1
CSVEEGRPGELFF
>TRBV7-6
CASSLGPSGTTYEQYF
>TRBV7-8
CASSQRTAGANVLTF
>TRBV29-1
CSVPSTINYGYTF
>TRBV29-1
CSVGGQSYEQYF
>TRBV7-9
CASSLDPGGPREQYF
>TRBV7-6
CASSLARIGPQHF
>TRBV28
CASRQYSNQPQHF
>TRBV9
CASSVGSRAQAFF
>TRBV5-4
CASSFRQNEQYF
>TRBV29-1
CSVDPPQGLRNGYTF
>TRBV6-5
CASSYSTGGWLEQYF
>TRBV2
CASSEKFVGGRPDTQYF
>TRBV11-1
CASSLASWGTGWEATNEKLFF
>TRBV19
CASTRGTGVLSTDTQYF
>TRBV5-5
CASSRTGLGEQYF
>TRBV4-1
CASSQSGVGRPYEQYF
>TRBV12-3/TRBV12-4
CASRTSGTQETQYF
>TRBV3-1
CASSQDGTGRYNEQFF
>TRBV5-1
CASSDPGLAGDYVGETQYF
>TRBV27
CASSWSMGSSYNEQFF
>TRBV20-1
CSARGRRGAETEAFF
>TRBV20-1
CSAYPSGIYEQYF
>TRBV29-1
CSVEEEDRVVNEQYF
>TRBV15
CATSKEGVFTDTQYF
>TRBV7-8
CASPLAGELFF
>TRBV18
CASLGQQGNTEAFF
>TRBV14
CASSLSGSTVAFF